A single sample gave rise to the 7 T cell receptor beta chains below, sequenced in a study of blood T cell repertoires in COVID-19. Sequencing was performed with immunoSEQ multiplex PCR; in TCRdb, only in-frame clones are kept and a portion is missing. This sample has almost 300,000 clones; around 84% occur once, and the top ten carry 1% to 1.5%. Specimen: peripheral blood. The receptors originated from a man in his 70s with acute or convalescent COVID-19.

This chain joins TRBV4-2 and TRBJ2-1, with 13 bases aligning to TRBD2. The CDR3 loop spans 17 amino acids. V shed 5 bases and J 5 bases; nucleotides not matched to a gene: 9. Germline CDR1 reads LGHNA; CDR2 reads YNFKEQ. CDR3 amino acids: CASSGSSGTSGNNEQFF. Written as DNA, the CDR3 is TGTGCCAGCAGCGGAAGCTCCGGGACTAGCGGGAACAATGAGCAGTTCTTC.

The chain carries TRBV29-1 and TRBJ2-1, with 10 bases that match TRBD1. Losses at the gene ends were 7 bases for V and 9 bases for J; bases not matched to a gene: 9. Germline assignment: CDR1 SQVTM and CDR2 ANQGSEA. The CDR3 length is 13 residues. The DNA of the CDR3 is TGCAGCGCCCAAAGACAGGGGGCGACTGAGCAGTTCTTC. Translating it yields CSAQRQGATEQFF.

The chain recombines TRBV19 with TRBJ1-1; possible D gene TRBD1, 6 bases. The CDR3 length is 14 residues. The germline V gene encodes CDR1 LNHDA and CDR2 SQIVND (reference sequence). V dropped 7 bases and J dropped 1 base, with 13 bases sitting between them. The CDR3 region is CASTTTGQNTEAFF. DNA of the CDR3: TGTGCCAGTACCACGACAGGCCAGAACACTGAAGCTTTCTTT. The whole variable domain, remainder taken from reference TRBV19 and TRBJ1-1, is DGGITQSPKYLFRKEGQNVTLSCEQNLNHDAMYWYRQDPGQGLRLIYYSQIVNDFQKGDIAEGYSVSREKKESFPLTVTSAQKNPTAFYLCASTTTGQNTEAFFGQGTRLTVV.

This clone has at least ten counts. The chain carries TRBV28 and TRBJ2-7; 7 bases line up with TRBD2. The CDR3 is made up of 14 amino acids. CDR1 is MDHEN, CDR2 SYDVKM, per germline. V was clipped by 7 bases and J by 3 bases; unmatched bases: 9. CDR3 protein: CASNSRGSGYEQYF. The CDR3, as DNA: TGTGCCAGCAACTCCCGCGGGAGCGGCTACGAGCAGTACTTC.

The rearrangement uses TRBV6-5 and TRBJ2-7; 10 bases line up with TRBD1. The length of the CDR3 is 14 residues. Germline CDR1 is MNHEY and CDR2 is SVGAGI. V gave up 3 bases and J gave up 6 bases; unmatched junction bases: 5. This CDR3 is CASSYGQGEGEQYF. The DNA of the CDR3 is TGTGCCAGCAGTTATGGACAGGGGGAGGGCGAGCAGTACTTC.

About this clone: Other nucleotide sequences in the sample specify the same CDR3. The chain recombines TRBV24-1 with TRBJ2-3, with D unresolved. V lost 2 bases, J lost 4 bases, and 9 bases lay in between. This CDR3 is built from 14 residues. Germline CDR1 is KGHDR and CDR2 is SFDVKD. Here the CDR3 reads CATSDYRFPDTQYF. The CDR3 DNA reads TGTGCCACCAGTGATTACCGGTTCCCAGATACGCAGTATTTT.

There are a few counts of this clone. V is TRBV18 and J is TRBJ2-7; D is undetermined. Germline CDR1 KGHSH, CDR2 LQKENI. Trimming stripped 6 bases from V and 3 bases from J, with 9 bases between. The length of the CDR3 is 12 residues. In nucleotides, the CDR3 is TGTGCCAGCTCGCGACGGGTCTACGAGCAGTACTTC. Its translation is CASSRRVYEQYF.